The present T cell receptor beta chain was sequenced within a study of CD8 T cells in ankylosing spondylitis. Findings of the study overall: Disease-linked clones reportedly concentrated significantly in matched ankylosing spondylitis synovial fluid. One TCR beta motif, made up of several highly homologous variants, appeared characteristic of ankylosing spondylitis blood.

With respect to this clonotype: Its antigen remains unknown.

Libraries of TCR beta came from quantitative 5'-RACE with molecular barcodes. MiXCR was run by TCRdb on the 5' RACE reads, yielding one entry per CDR3 protein. This sample has 180,000 or so distinct CDR3 sequences, with roughly 12% found just once. CDR3 length: 18 residues. Germline V lookup: CDR1 MNHNS, CDR2 SASEGT. V shed 5 bases and J shed 2 bases, with 21 bases lying between them. The TCR sequence derives from a male donor with ankylosing spondylitis or in good health (not recorded which). The chain uses TRBV6-1 and TRBJ1-4; D may be TRBD1 (6 bases). The sample comprised blood, either unsorted or a sorted T cell fraction (not recorded which). DNA of the CDR3: TGTGCCAGCAGTCGTACAGGAGGGACACCAGGGACTAATGAAAAACTGTTTTTT. It codes for CASSRTGGTPGTNEKLFF.